This passage covers 11 T cell receptor beta chains from one sample sequenced in a study of TIL therapy for anti-PD-1-resistant metastatic lung cancer. The libraries were made with immunoSEQ v3. Assay: immunoSEQ multiplex PCR; the TCRdb copy retains only in-frame clones and omits some. Of about 50,000 clones listed, around 80% were seen once; the top ten hold roughly 5%. Time point specified: pre-treatment sample, taken before nivolumab and TIL therapy. The specimen was blood, collected at baseline. These receptors originate from a woman aged 30-85 years with non-small cell lung cancer.

CDR3 in amino acids: CASSDADRRNQPQHF. CDR3 bases: TGTGCCAGCAGTGACGCGGACAGACGCAATCAGCCCCAGCATTTT. The chain has TRBV2 and TRBJ1-5; tentative D call: TRBD1 (6 bases). This CDR3 region has 15 residues. CDR1 is SNHLY, CDR2 FYNNEI, per germline. Between the trimmed V and J ends, which lost 3 bases and 2 bases, there was a span of 11 bases.

The genes are TRBV4-3 and TRBJ2-7; the match to TRBD2 covers 16 bases. In germline, CDR1 is LGHNA, CDR2 YSLEER. The CDR3 totals 16 residues. With V trimmed by 4 bases and J by 6 bases, 6 bases remained unmatched. The CDR3 nucleotides read TGCGCCAGCAGCCCGGGGACTAGCGGGGGGGCCGCCGAGCAGTACTTC. Its protein is CASSPGTSGGAAEQYF.

In its sample, this clone was seen a few times. The chain combines TRBV9 with TRBJ2-3; 11 positions agree with TRBD2. CDR1 and CDR2 (germline): SGDLS, YYNGEE. Trimming took 3 bases from V and 3 from J; bases not matched to a gene: 6. CDR3 size: 16 residues. DNA of the CDR3: TGTGCCAGCAGCGCCAACCCTAGCGGGGGGACAGATACGCAGTATTTT. This sequence encodes CASSANPSGGTDTQYF.

This sequence joins TRBV28 and TRBJ2-2, with 10 bases that match TRBD2. Germline V CDR1 and CDR2: MDHEN, SYDVKM. Trimming at V came to 8 bases and at J to 3 bases, leaving 9 bases not matched to a gene. The CDR3 spans 16 residues. In DNA form, the CDR3 reads TGTGCCAGCCTGTCAGCGGGAGGGGTTTACACCGGGGAGCTGTTTTTT. Translated: CASLSAGGVYTGELFF.

V is TRBV1 and J is TRBJ1-5; the table calls TRBD1, which could not be checked here. TRBV1 corresponds to a pseudogene. The CDR3 totals 15 residues. CDR3 sequence (DNA): TGCACCAGCTCCAGTCAGACAGGGGGCAATCAGCCCCAGCATTTT. Protein sequence: CTSSSQTGGNQPQHF.

This chain connects TRBV4-1 to TRBJ2-1; 10 positions match TRBD2. The CDR3 has 20 amino acids. Germline assignment: CDR1 MGHRA and CDR2 YSYEKL. V was pared by 1 base and J by 2 bases, with 14 bases of the junction left unmatched. The CDR3 DNA is TGCGCCAGCAGCCAAGCCACCGGGGCTAGCGGGAGTAGGGCCTACAATGAGCAGTTCTTC. It translates to CASSQATGASGSRAYNEQFF.

V usage is TRBV30 and J usage is TRBJ2-3; 8 nucleotides agree with TRBD2. V was pared by 1 base and J by 2 bases, with 11 bases of the junction left unmatched. The CDR3 runs 17 residues. Germline V gene lookup returns CDR1 GTSNPN and CDR2 SVGIG (reference sequence). The CDR3 protein is CAWSAITRAGDTDTQYF. In DNA form, the CDR3 reads TGTGCCTGGAGTGCTATAACTAGAGCGGGGGACACAGATACGCAGTATTTT.

The chain employs TRBV7-2 and TRBJ1-5; 7 bases agree with TRBD1. V was clipped by 3 bases and J by 4 bases; unmatched bases: 12. The V gene's germline CDR1 is SGHTA and CDR2 FQGNSA. This CDR3 has 17 residues. CDR3 loop: CASSFYNFDRVNQPQHF. Written as DNA, the CDR3 is TGTGCCAGCAGCTTCTATAACTTCGACAGGGTTAATCAGCCCCAGCATTTT.

This clone was recorded only once. The chain employs TRBV11-2 and TRBJ2-1; TRBD2 matches at 7 bases. The CDR3 has 16 amino acids. Trimming at V came to 0 bases and at J to 5 bases, leaving 7 bases not matched to a gene. Germline CDR1 SGHAT, CDR2 FQNNGV. The CDR3 sequence is CASSLDRASGNNEQFF. As DNA, the CDR3 is TGTGCCAGCAGCTTAGATCGGGCTAGCGGCAACAATGAGCAGTTCTTC.

This clone appeared a few times. The chain carries TRBV29-1 and TRBJ1-2; 7 bases agree with TRBD1. This CDR3 has 13 amino acids. The V segment lost 4 bases and the J segment 0 bases; nucleotides outside the gene matches: 2. CDR1 and CDR2 (germline): SQVTM, ANQGSEA. CDR3 protein: CSVVQGPNYGYTF. The CDR3, as DNA: TGCAGCGTTGTACAGGGGCCTAACTATGGCTACACCTTC.

This rearrangement joins TRBV19 to TRBJ2-2; unclear D gene. CDR3 length equals 14 residues. The germline gives CDR1 LNHDA, CDR2 SQIVND (reference sequence). V gave up 5 bases and J gave up 1 base, with 8 bases separating them. CDR3 coding DNA: TGTGCCAGTAGTGAGGATCGGAACACCGGGGAGCTGTTTTTT. Protein: CASSEDRNTGELFF.